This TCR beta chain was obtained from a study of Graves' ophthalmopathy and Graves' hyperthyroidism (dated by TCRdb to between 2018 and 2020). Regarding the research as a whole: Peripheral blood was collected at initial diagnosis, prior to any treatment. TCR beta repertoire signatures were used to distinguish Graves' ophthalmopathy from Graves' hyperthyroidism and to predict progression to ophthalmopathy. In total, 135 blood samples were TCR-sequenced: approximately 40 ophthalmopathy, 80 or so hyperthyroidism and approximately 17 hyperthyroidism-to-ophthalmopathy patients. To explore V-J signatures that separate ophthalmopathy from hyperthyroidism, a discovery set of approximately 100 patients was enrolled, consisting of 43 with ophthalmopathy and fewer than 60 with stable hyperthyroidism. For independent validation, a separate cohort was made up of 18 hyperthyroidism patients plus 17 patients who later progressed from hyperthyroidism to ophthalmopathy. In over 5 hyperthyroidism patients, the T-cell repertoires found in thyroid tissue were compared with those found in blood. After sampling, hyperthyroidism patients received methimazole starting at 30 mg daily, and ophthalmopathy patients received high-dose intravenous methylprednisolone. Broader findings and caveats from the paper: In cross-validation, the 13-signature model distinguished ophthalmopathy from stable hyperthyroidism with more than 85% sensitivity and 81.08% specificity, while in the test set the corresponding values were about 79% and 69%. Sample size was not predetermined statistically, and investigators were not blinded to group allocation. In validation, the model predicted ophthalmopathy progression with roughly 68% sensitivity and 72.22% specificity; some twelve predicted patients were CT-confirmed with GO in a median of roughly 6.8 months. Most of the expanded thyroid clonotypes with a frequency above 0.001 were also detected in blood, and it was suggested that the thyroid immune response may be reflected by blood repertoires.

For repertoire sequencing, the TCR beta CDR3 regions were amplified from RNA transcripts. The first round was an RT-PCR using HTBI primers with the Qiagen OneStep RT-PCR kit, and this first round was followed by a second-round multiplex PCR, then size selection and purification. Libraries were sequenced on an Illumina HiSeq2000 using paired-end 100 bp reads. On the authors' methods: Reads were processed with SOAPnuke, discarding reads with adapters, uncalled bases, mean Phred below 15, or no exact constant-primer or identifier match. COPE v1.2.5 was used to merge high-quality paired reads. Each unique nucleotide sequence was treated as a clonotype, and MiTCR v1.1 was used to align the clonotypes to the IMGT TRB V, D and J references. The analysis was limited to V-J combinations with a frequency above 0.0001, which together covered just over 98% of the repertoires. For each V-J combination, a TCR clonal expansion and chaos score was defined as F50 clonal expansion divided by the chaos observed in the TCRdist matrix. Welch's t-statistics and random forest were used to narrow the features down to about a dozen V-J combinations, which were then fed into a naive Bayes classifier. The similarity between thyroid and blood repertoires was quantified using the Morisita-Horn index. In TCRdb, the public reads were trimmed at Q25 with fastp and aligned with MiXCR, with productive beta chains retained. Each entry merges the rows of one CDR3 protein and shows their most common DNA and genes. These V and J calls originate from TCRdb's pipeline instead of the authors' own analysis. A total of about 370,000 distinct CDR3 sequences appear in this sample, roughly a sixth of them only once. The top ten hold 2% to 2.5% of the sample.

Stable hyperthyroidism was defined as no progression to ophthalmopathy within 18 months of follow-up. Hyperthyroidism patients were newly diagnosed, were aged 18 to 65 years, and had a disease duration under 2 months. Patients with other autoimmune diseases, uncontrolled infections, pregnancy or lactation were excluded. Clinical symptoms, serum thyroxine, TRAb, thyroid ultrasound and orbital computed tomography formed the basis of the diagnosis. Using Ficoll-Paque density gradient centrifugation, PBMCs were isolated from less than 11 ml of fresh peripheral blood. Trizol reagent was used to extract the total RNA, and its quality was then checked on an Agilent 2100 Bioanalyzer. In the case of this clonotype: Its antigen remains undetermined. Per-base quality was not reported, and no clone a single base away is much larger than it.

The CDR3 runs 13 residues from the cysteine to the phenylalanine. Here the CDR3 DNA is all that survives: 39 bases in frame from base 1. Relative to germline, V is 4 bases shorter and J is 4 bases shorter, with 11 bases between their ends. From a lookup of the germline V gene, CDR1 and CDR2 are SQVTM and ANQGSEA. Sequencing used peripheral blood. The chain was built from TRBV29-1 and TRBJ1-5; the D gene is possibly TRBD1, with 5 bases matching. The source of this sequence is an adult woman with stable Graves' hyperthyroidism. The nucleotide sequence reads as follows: TGCAGCGTTGCGAGCAGGGTGAATCAGCCCCAGCATTTT. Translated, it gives CSVASRVNQPQHF. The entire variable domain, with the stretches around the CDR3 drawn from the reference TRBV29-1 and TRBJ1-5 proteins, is SAVISQKPSRDICQRGTSLTIQCQVDSQVTMMFWYRQQPGQSLTLIATANQGSEATYESGFVIDKFPISRPNLTFSTLTVSNMSPEDSSIYLCSVASRVNQPQHFGDGTRLSIL.